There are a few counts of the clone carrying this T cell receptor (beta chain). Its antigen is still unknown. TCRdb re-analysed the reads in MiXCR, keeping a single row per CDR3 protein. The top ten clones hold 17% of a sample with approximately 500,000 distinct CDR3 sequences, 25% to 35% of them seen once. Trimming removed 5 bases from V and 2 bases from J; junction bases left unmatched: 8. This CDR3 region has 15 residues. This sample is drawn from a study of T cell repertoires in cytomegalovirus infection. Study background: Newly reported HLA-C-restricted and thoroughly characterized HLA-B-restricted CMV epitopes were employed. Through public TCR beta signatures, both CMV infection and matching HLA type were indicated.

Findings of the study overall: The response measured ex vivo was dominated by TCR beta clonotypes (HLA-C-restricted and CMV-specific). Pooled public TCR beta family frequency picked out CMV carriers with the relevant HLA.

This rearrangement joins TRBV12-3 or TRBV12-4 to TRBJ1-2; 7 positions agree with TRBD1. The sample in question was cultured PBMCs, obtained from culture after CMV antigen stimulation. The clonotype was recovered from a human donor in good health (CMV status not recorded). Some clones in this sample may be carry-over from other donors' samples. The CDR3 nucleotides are TGTGCCAGCAGTAATAGACAGGGCCAGAACTATGGCTACACCTTC. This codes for CASSNRQGQNYGYTF.